Shown below are 10 T cell receptor beta chains from a single sample sequenced in a study of a mutant IDH1 vaccine in newly diagnosed glioma. These receptors' targets are unknown. As to time point: week 35, safety follow-up. Mutant IDH1 20-mer peptide, at 300 ug, made up each vaccine dose, with topical imiquimod. Only in-frame clones appear in the TCRdb table, and some are missing; sequencing was by immunoSEQ multiplex PCR. The sample includes about 48,000 clones, 65% to 80% of them seen just once. The specimen was PBMCs, collected from a glioma patient whose treatment included an IDH1 peptide vaccine. The receptors derive from a man aged 40-49 years with glioma.

The chain links TRBV4-1 to TRBJ2-1, with 7 bases aligning to TRBD1. Germline V CDR1 and CDR2: MGHRA, YSYEKL. The CDR3 totals 15 residues. The V segment lost 3 bases and the J segment 5 bases; nucleotides outside the gene matches: 7. Here the CDR3 DNA reads TGCGCCAGCAGCCAGCCCCGGGACAGAAACAATGAGCAGTTCTTC. Translated: CASSQPRDRNNEQFF.

The chain employs TRBV4-1 and TRBJ1-1; D call uncertain. Germline-derived CDR1 and CDR2 are MGHRA and YSYEKL. CDR3 length: 15 amino acids. Between the trimmed V and J ends, which lost 0 bases and 1 base, there was a span of 9 bases. CDR3 region: CASSQEGSTNTEAFF. The CDR3 DNA sequence: TGCGCCAGCAGCCAAGAGGGCAGCACGAACACTGAAGCTTTCTTT.

This chain links TRBV7-9 with TRBJ1-2; tentative D call: TRBD1 (5 bases). Looked up from germline, CDR1 is SEHNR and CDR2 is FQNEAQ (reference sequence). The CDR3 length is 13 residues. The V and J ends lost 3 bases and 6 bases respectively, with 11 bases between them. The DNA of the CDR3 is TGTGCCAGCAGCTTTCGGCAGGGCCATGGCTACACCTTC. Translating it yields CASSFRQGHGYTF.

The rearrangement links TRBV7-9 to TRBJ2-2; D gene ambiguous. The CDR3 sequence is 14 residues long. Per the germline V gene, CDR1 is SEHNR and CDR2 is FQNEAQ (reference sequence). Trimming removed 1 base from V and 5 bases from J, with 8 bases in between. Written as DNA, the CDR3 is TGTGCCAGCAGCTTAGTGGGGAAGACCGGGGAGCTGTTTTTT. Amino acids: CASSLVGKTGELFF. Combining the CDR3 with reference TRBV7-9 and TRBJ2-2 gives the whole variable domain DTGVSQNPRHKITKRGQNVTFRCDPISEHNRLYWYRQTLGQGPEFLTYFQNEAQLEKSRLLSDRFSAERPKGSFSTLEIQRTEQGDSAMYLCASSLVGKTGELFFGEGSRLTVL.

The gene calls are TRBV5-1 and TRBJ2-5; 7 bases are a match to TRBD1. The CDR3 totals 14 residues. CDR1 and CDR2 (germline): SGHRS, YFSETQ. Germline trimming cut 0 bases from V and 1 base from J; bases unmatched to any gene: 0. Here the CDR3 DNA reads TGCGCCAGCAGCTTGGGACAGGGCCAAGAGACCCAGTACTTC. It is translated as CASSLGQGQETQYF.

This chain links TRBV5-6 with TRBJ1-2; no definite D call. The CDR3 extends over 15 amino acids. Trimming took off 0 bases at V and 2 bases at J, with 11 bases between the two ends. Germline lookup yields CDR1 SGHDT and CDR2 YYEEEE. DNA for the CDR3: TGTGCCAGCAGCTTGGATGGGGTAGCAAACTATGGCTACACCTTC. This encodes CASSLDGVANYGYTF.

The V and J genes are TRBV5-4 and TRBJ2-3; a weak D match, TRBD1 (6 bases). CDR1 SGHNT and CDR2 YYREEE come from the germline V gene (reference sequence). V was pared by 3 bases and J by 2 bases, with 10 bases between. CDR3 length equals 14 residues. The CDR3 DNA is TGTGCCAGCAGCTCACAGGGCTCCACAGATACGCAGTATTTT. Translation gives CASSSQGSTDTQYF.

This rearrangement joins TRBV30 to TRBJ1-2; D might be TRBD1 (6 bases). V shed 3 bases and J shed 0 bases, with 8 bases lying between them. Germline V CDR1 and CDR2: GTSNPN, SVGIG (reference sequence). The CDR3 runs 13 residues. CDR3 residues: CAWRDRANYGYTF. CDR3 nucleotide sequence: TGTGCCTGGAGGGACAGAGCTAACTATGGCTACACCTTC.

V usage is TRBV18 and J usage is TRBJ2-3; D is undetermined. The germline CDR1 and CDR2 sequences are KGHSH and LQKENI. V lost 3 bases to trimming and J lost 4 bases, with 5 bases between them. CDR3 length equals 12 residues. CDR3 amino acids: CASSPYADTQYF. The DNA for the CDR3 is TGTGCCAGCTCACCGTACGCAGATACGCAGTATTTT.

This clone was detected a few times. The chain carries TRBV10-1 and TRBJ2-7; no clear D gene. The CDR3 extends over 11 amino acids. Trimming pared 3 bases from V and 3 bases from J, leaving 3 bases between. Germline values: CDR1 WNHNN, CDR2 SYGVQD (reference sequence). CDR3 coding DNA: TGCGCCAGCAGTGACAGCTACGAGCAGTACTTC. This encodes CASSDSYEQYF.